The following is a T cell receptor beta chain sequence with its context. This record belongs to a study of blood T cell repertoires in COVID-19. Background on the study: The United States, Italy and Spain supplied acute and convalescent COVID-19 samples.

Method: immunoSEQ multiplex PCR; TCRdb's copy keeps in-frame clones and lacks some. The sample comprises some 450,000 clones, approximately 88% of which are singletons, and over 10% rests with the top ten. Seattle's enrolled individuals joined amid active infection and were then monitored longitudinally. Germline assignment: CDR1 DFQATT and CDR2 SNEGSKA (reference sequence). V was clipped by 3 bases and J by 6 bases, with 6 bases between them. There are 11 residues in the CDR3. This chain connects TRBV20-1 to TRBJ2-1; D remains ambiguous. This receptor was obtained from a woman in her forties or fifties with COVID-19, enrolled during active disease. Sequencing was done on a sample of peripheral blood. CDR3 nucleotides: TGCAGTGCTAGTACTACCAATGAGCAGTTCTTC. It encodes CSASTTNEQFF.